This T cell receptor (beta chain) was captured in a study of blood T cell repertoires in COVID-19. Trimming took off 3 bases at V and 5 bases at J, with 20 bases between the two ends. This CDR3 spans 17 amino acids. CDR1 and CDR2 (germline): MNHEY, SVGEGT. Original processing methods: Estimation of nucleated cell counts relied on the amplification of reference gene primers. Assay used: immunoSEQ multiplex PCR; TCRdb lists only in-frame clones, some missing. D and trimming come from the DNA, and the V and J calls and clone size come from that table. The sample carries 200,000 to 250,000 clones, about 80% recorded once.

Sequences were obtained from peripheral blood. The chain carries TRBV6-2 or TRBV6-3 and TRBJ1-5; D gene ambiguous. This TCR was sampled from a woman older than 75 with acute or convalescent COVID-19. CDR3 bases: TGTGCCAGCAGTTATCAAAATTGGGTCCTTCGGGATCAGCCCCAGCATTTT. Its protein product is CASSYQNWVLRDQPQHF.